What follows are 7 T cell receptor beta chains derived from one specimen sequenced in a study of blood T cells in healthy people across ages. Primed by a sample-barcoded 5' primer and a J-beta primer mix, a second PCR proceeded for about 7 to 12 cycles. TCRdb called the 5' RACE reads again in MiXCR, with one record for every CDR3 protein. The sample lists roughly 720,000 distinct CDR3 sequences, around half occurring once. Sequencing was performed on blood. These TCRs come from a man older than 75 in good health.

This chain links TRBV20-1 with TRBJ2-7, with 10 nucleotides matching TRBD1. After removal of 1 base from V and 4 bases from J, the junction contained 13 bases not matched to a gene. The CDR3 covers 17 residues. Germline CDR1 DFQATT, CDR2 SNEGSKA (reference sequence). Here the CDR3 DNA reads TGCAGTGCTAGAGCGCTGCGGCCCCGGGACAGGGGTTACGAGCAGTACTTC. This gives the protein CSARALRPRDRGYEQYF.

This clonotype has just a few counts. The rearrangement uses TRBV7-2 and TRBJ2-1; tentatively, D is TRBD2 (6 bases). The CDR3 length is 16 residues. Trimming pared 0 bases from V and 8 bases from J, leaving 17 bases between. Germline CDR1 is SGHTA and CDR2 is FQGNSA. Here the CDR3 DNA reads TGTGCCAGCAGCTTAGCGGTGGGACTTCCCCACCATGAGCAGTTCTTC. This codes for CASSLAVGLPHHEQFF.

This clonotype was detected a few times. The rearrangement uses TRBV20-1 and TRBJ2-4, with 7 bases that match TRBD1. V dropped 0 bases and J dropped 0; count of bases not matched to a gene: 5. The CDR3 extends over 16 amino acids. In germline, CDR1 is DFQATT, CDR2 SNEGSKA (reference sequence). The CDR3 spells CSARDMDRIAKNIQYF. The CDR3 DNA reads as TGCAGTGCTAGAGATATGGACAGGATAGCCAAAAACATTCAGTACTTC.

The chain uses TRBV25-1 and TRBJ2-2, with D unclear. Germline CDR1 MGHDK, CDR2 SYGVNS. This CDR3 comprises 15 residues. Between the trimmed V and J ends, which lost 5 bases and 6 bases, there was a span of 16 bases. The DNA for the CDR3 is TGTGCCAGCAGTCCCCCTGGGTGGAGCGCCGGGGAGCTGTTTTTT. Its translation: CASSPPGWSAGELFF.

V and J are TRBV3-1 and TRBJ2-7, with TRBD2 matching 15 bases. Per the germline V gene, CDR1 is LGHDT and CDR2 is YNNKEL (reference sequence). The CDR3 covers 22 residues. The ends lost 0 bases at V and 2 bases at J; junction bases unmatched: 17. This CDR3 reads CASSQDHGRDGTSGRPTYEQYF. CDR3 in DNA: TGTGCCAGCAGCCAAGATCACGGCAGGGACGGGACTAGCGGGAGGCCCACCTACGAGCAGTACTTC.

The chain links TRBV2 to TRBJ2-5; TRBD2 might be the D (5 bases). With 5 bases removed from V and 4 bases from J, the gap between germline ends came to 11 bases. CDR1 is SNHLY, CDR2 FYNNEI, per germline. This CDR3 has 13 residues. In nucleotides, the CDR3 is TGTGCCAGCAGTATCGGGGAGACAGAGACCCAGTACTTC. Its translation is CASSIGETETQYF. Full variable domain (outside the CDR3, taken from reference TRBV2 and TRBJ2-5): EPEVTQTPSHQVTQMGQEVILRCVPISNHLYFYWYRQILGQKVEFLVSFYNNEISEKSEIFDDQFSVERPDGSNFTLKIRSTKLEDSAMYFCASSIGETETQYFGPGTRLLVL.

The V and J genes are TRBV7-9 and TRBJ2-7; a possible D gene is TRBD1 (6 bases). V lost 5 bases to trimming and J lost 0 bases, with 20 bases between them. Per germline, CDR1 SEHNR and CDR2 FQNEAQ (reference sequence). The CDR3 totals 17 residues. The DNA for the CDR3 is TGTGCCAGCAGCCCCCGGGGCGCGGACAGTTTCTCCTACGAGCAGTACTTC. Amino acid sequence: CASSPRGADSFSYEQYF.